The 7 T cell receptor beta chains below all came from one sample that was sequenced in a study of T cell responses to AZD1222 COVID-19 vaccine. Some clones are missing from TCRdb's copy, which holds only in-frame ones; the method was immunoSEQ multiplex PCR. Among approximately 220,000 clones listed, approximately 94% were seen once. Sample: peripheral blood, taken on day 0 of MenACWY control vaccination. The receptors derive from an adult in good health.

V is TRBV7-9 and J is TRBJ2-1, with TRBD1 identical over 9 bases. CDR3 size: 17 residues. V gave up 5 bases and J gave up 6 bases; unmatched junction bases: 14. Germline lookup yields CDR1 SEHNR and CDR2 FQNEAQ (reference sequence). This chain's CDR3 is CASSPQPDRGDPNEQFF. The DNA for the CDR3 is TGTGCCAGCAGCCCCCAACCGGACAGGGGAGACCCCAATGAGCAGTTCTTC.

The chain carries TRBV6-5 and TRBJ2-6; tentatively, D is TRBD1 (5 bases). The CDR3 extends over 15 amino acids. Germline V gives CDR1 MNHEY, CDR2 SVGAGI. Trimming took off 6 bases at V and 2 bases at J, with 11 bases between the two ends. CDR3: CASSQGSTGANVLTF. The CDR3 DNA reads as TGTGCCAGCAGCCAGGGTTCCACTGGGGCCAACGTCCTGACTTTC.

The rearrangement links TRBV28 to TRBJ2-7, with 9 bases lining up with TRBD1. V lost 4 bases, J lost 6 bases, and 10 bases stayed unmatched. Germline V gives CDR1 MDHEN, CDR2 SYDVKM. The CDR3 extends over 15 amino acids. In nucleotides, the CDR3 is TGTGCCAGCAGTTCGGCCCCGGGACAGGGAAGCGAGCAGTACTTC. Translated, it gives CASSSAPGQGSEQYF. Filled out from reference TRBV28 and TRBJ2-7, the complete variable domain reads DVKVTQSSRYLVKRTGEKVFLECVQDMDHENMFWYRQDPGLGLRLIYFSYDVKMKEKGDIPEGYSVSREKKERFSLILESASTNQTSMYLCASSSAPGQGSEQYFGPGTRLTVT.

The chain carries TRBV5-1 and TRBJ1-1, with a possible D match to TRBD1 (5 bases). CDR3 length: 13 amino acids. V lost 3 bases and J 1 base, leaving 7 bases between the germline ends. The germline V gene encodes CDR1 SGHRS and CDR2 YFSETQ. CDR3 loop: CASSYQGNTEAFF. The CDR3 DNA follows: TGCGCCAGCAGCTACCAGGGGAACACTGAAGCTTTCTTT.

The gene calls are TRBV28 and TRBJ2-7, with 9 bases matching TRBD1. The CDR3 length is 13 residues. Per germline, CDR1 MDHEN and CDR2 SYDVKM. V lost 6 bases and J lost 2; bases outside the gene matches: 2. The CDR3 spells CASRNRGPYEQYF. In nucleotides, the CDR3 is TGTGCCAGCAGGAACAGGGGGCCCTACGAGCAGTACTTC.

The chain is built from TRBV7-8 and TRBJ1-3; D remains unclear. V was cut by 1 base and J by 3 bases, with 22 bases left in between. From germline, CDR1 is SGHVS and CDR2 FQNEAQ. The CDR3 has 19 residues. The CDR3 DNA reads TGTGCCAGCAGCTTAGGAACGGGTTGGGGAATCAGATTTGGAAACACCATATATTTT. It encodes CASSLGTGWGIRFGNTIYF.

The CDR3: CASSYYSSTMNTEAFF. CDR3 nucleotides: TGTGCCAGCAGTTACTATTCGTCCACTATGAACACTGAAGCTTTCTTT. The V and J genes are TRBV6-5 and TRBJ1-1; D unresolved. Looked up from germline, CDR1 is MNHEY and CDR2 is SVGAGI. The V end was cut by 1 base, the J end by 0 bases, with 12 bases between. The CDR3 is 16 amino acids.